The clone carrying this T cell receptor beta chain was picked up many times. This specimen belongs to a study of T-cell reconstitution after alpha-beta-depleted transplantation in children. It was with unique molecular identifiers that the TCRbeta library was prepared. MiXCR was run by TCRdb on the PCR reads, yielding one entry per CDR3 protein. There are around 410,000 distinct CDR3 sequences in the sample; roughly a tenth occur only once, and roughly 5.1% lies in the top ten. CDR3 length: 12 amino acids. Trimming took 2 bases from V and 8 from J, leaving 9 bases between them. CDR1 DFQATT and CDR2 SNEGSKA come from the germline V gene (reference sequence).

This specimen was PBMCs from the stem cell graft donor, taken from the stem cell graft. The TCR sequence derives from a human donor who donated a stem cell graft to a child with acute myeloid leukemia. V and J are TRBV20-1 and TRBJ1-4; no firm D call. The CDR3 spells CSARYGSEKLFF. Written as DNA, the CDR3 is TGCAGTGCTAGATACGGTAGCGAAAAACTGTTTTTT.